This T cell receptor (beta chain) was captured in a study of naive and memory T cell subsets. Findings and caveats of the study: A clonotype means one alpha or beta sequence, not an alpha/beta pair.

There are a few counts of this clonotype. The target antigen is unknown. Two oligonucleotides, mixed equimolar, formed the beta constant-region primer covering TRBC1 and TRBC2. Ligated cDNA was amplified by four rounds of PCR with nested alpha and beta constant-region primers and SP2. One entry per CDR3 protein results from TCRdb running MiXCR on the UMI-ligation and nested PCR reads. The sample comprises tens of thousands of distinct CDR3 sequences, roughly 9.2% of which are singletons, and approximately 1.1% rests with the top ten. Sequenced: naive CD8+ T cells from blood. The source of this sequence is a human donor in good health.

CDR3 bases: TGTGCCAGCAGCGATGGGGGTGGACAGGGGAACTATGGCTACACCTTC. It yields the protein CASSDGGGQGNYGYTF. The genes are TRBV7-9 and TRBJ1-2, with 9 bases lining up with TRBD1. CDR1 is SEHNR, CDR2 FQNEAQ, per germline (reference sequence). The CDR3 is 16 amino acids. The trim removed 5 bases at V and 2 bases at J, leaving 9 bases unmatched.